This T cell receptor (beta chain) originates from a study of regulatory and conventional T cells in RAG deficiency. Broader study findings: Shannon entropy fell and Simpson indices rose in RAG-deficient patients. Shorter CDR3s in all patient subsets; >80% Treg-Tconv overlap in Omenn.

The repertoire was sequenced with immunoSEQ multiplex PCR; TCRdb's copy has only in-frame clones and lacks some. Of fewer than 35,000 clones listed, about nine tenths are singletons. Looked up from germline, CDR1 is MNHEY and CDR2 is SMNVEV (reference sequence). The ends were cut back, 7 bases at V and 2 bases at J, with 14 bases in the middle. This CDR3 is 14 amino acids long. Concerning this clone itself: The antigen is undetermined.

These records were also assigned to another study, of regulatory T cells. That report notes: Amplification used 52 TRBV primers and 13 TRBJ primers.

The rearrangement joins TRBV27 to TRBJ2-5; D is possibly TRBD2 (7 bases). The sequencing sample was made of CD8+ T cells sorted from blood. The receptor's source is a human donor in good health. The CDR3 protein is CASMAGAPQETQYF. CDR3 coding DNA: TGTGCCAGCATGGCGGGGGCCCCTCAAGAGACCCAGTACTTC.